This passage covers 22 T cell receptor beta chains from one sample sequenced in a study of a mutant IDH1 vaccine in newly diagnosed glioma (dated by TCRdb to the early 2020s). The time point label for this specimen denotes: baseline, week 1 (first vaccination visit). The label giving this sample's treatment or condition can be read as: pre-vaccination baseline after standard-of-care therapy. The library was generated by the immunoSEQ multiplex PCR assay. TCRdb took over this immuneACCESS table, retaining in-frame rearrangements with V and J assigned. Such tables are incomplete; in checked studies, under half of the missing clones stem from an unresolved V gene, and the remainder is unexplained. The sample table records about 32,000 clones; more than 65% of these occur just once. Around 20% of the sample lies in the top ten. The sample here was PBMCs, taken from a glioma patient treated with radiotherapy, temozolomide or both. These receptors were collected from a man under 40 with glioma.

The chain combines TRBV7-2 with TRBJ2-1; D possibly corresponds to TRBD1 (6 bases). The germline V gene has CDR1 SGHTA and CDR2 FQGNSA. This CDR3 is built from 13 residues. Trimming shortened V by 5 bases and J by 5 bases, and 10 bases separated the two germline ends. This chain's CDR3 is CASSPGADNEQFF. The CDR3 DNA reads as TGTGCCAGCAGCCCAGGGGCGGACAATGAGCAGTTCTTC.

The CDR3 bases are TGTGCCAGCAGTGACCGAATTGGGGGGACTAGCAGGGAGACCCAGTACTTC. It is translated as CASSDRIGGTSRETQYF. J is TRBJ2-5 and V is TRBV2; TRBD2 aligns across 9 bases. The germline CDR1 and CDR2 sequences are SNHLY and FYNNEI. The CDR3 spans 17 residues. V lost 3 bases, J lost 5 bases, and 13 bases stayed unmatched.

The V call is TRBV6-1, the J call TRBJ2-1, with 9 bases matching TRBD2. Trimming at V came to 5 bases and at J to 8 bases, leaving 10 bases not matched to a gene. Germline V lookup: CDR1 MNHNS, CDR2 SASEGT. The CDR3 has 15 amino acids. The CDR3 sequence is CASSLSGSGWDEQFF. DNA for the CDR3: TGTGCCAGCAGTCTTAGCGGGAGCGGGTGGGATGAGCAGTTCTTC.

V gene TRBV2 combines with J gene TRBJ1-2; D unresolved. V was pared by 3 bases and J by 7 bases, with 9 bases between. This CDR3 is built from 12 residues. Germline CDR1 SNHLY, CDR2 FYNNEI. The CDR3 DNA reads TGTGCCAGCAGTGAGGTCAGCGGTGGCTACACCTTC. Its translation: CASSEVSGGYTF.

The rearrangement uses TRBV10-2 and TRBJ1-4; TRBD1 matches at 8 bases. The CDR3 contains 14 residues. CDR1 is WSHSY and CDR2 is SAAADI in the germline V gene. Germline trimming cut 7 bases from V and 4 bases from J; bases unmatched to any gene: 5. CDR3 coding DNA: TGCGCCAGCACCCCGACAGGGGTTAATGAAAAACTGTTTTTT. Protein product: CASTPTGVNEKLFF.

V usage is TRBV5-8 and J usage is TRBJ2-1; 7 bases map to TRBD1. The germline V gene has CDR1 SGHTS and CDR2 YDEGEE. The CDR3 contains 15 residues. Germline trimming cut 0 bases from V and 3 bases from J; bases unmatched to any gene: 3. The DNA of the CDR3 is TGTGCCAGCAGCTTGGCGGGACAGCTCTACAATGAGCAGTTCTTC. Translation gives CASSLAGQLYNEQFF.

This clone was seen only a few times. This chain joins TRBV7-6 and TRBJ1-5; no definite D call. The V end lost 4 bases, the J end lost 5 bases, and 9 bases lay between the germline ends. Germline CDR1 SGHVS, CDR2 FNYEAQ. CDR3 length equals 13 residues. In nucleotides, the CDR3 is TGTGCCAGCAGCTCGAACGAGGATCAGCCCCAGCATTTT. Translation gives CASSSNEDQPQHF.

V usage is TRBV4-1 and J usage is TRBJ1-5; possibly TRBD1 for D (6 bases). CDR1 is MGHRA, CDR2 YSYEKL, per germline. The CDR3 has 15 residues. Trimming took off 1 base at V and 2 bases at J, with 9 bases between the two ends. CDR3 protein: CASSQGPGGNQPQHF. In nucleotides, the CDR3 is TGCGCCAGCAGCCAAGGTCCAGGGGGCAATCAGCCCCAGCATTTT.

The count of this clone is one. V and J are TRBV29-1 and TRBJ2-2; possibly TRBD1 for D (5 bases). The V gene lost 6 bases and the J gene lost 0 bases, with 17 bases spanning the gap. Germline-derived CDR1 and CDR2 are SQVTM and ANQGSEA. CDR3 length: 16 residues. The CDR3 sequence is CSVRKSTGPNTGELFF. The DNA of the CDR3 is TGCAGCGTAAGGAAGAGCACAGGCCCGAACACCGGGGAGCTGTTTTTT.

This chain joins TRBV7-2 and TRBJ2-5, with D possibly TRBD1 on 5 matching bases. Germline V gene lookup returns CDR1 SGHTA and CDR2 FQGNSA. This CDR3 has 14 amino acids. Trimming took 6 bases from V and 2 from J, leaving 13 bases between them. The CDR3 sequence: CASRVGVLQETQYF. The CDR3, as DNA: TGTGCCAGCAGGGTAGGGGTCCTACAAGAGACCCAGTACTTC.

This clone has more than one count but fewer than ten. The chain has TRBV30 and TRBJ2-3, with 7 positions matching TRBD1. Trimming at V came to 1 base and at J to 4 bases, leaving 11 bases not matched to a gene. The CDR3 consists of 16 residues. CDR1 and CDR2 (germline): GTSNPN, SVGIG (reference sequence). The CDR3 loop is CAWSADLGQAADTQYF. The CDR3, as DNA: TGTGCCTGGAGTGCCGACCTCGGACAGGCCGCAGATACGCAGTATTTT.

DNA for the CDR3: TGCGCCAGCAGCCGGACCGGGACAGGCAATCAGCCCCAGCATTTT. It translates to CASSRTGTGNQPQHF. J is TRBJ1-5 and V is TRBV4-1; 7 bases match TRBD1. The CDR3 length is 15 residues. The V and J ends lost 4 bases and 2 bases, in that order; junction bases with no gene match: 5. The germline CDR1 and CDR2 sequences are MGHRA and YSYEKL.

The rearrangement links TRBV27 to TRBJ2-6; 11 positions match TRBD1. The V and J ends lost 4 bases and 2 bases, in that order; junction bases with no gene match: 7. Germline V CDR1 and CDR2: MNHEY, SMNVEV (reference sequence). This CDR3 comprises 18 residues. The DNA for the CDR3 is TGTGCCAGCAGTTCCCGGGACAGGGGGGAAACTGGGGCCAACGTCCTGACTTTC. Translated, it gives CASSSRDRGETGANVLTF.

The CDR3 loop is CASSIHGTGKAGELFF. In DNA form, the CDR3 reads TGTGCCAGTAGTATACATGGGACAGGGAAGGCCGGGGAGCTGTTTTTT. V is TRBV19 and J is TRBJ2-2; 9 nucleotides match TRBD1. J lost 6 bases, V lost 2 bases, and 7 bases had no gene match. The CDR3 totals 16 residues. The germline gives CDR1 LNHDA, CDR2 SQIVND (reference sequence).

The count of this clone is one. The V and J genes are TRBV5-1 and TRBJ2-1; D may be TRBD1 (6 bases). The CDR3 spans 15 residues. Germline V CDR1 and CDR2: SGHRS, YFSETQ. Trimming removed 4 bases from V and 3 bases from J, with 14 bases in between. The CDR3 sequence is CASSLRDTNYNEQFF. For the CDR3, the DNA is TGCGCCAGCAGCCTCCGGGACACGAACTACAATGAGCAGTTCTTC.

This chain links TRBV6-4 with TRBJ2-2, with D uncertain. V lost 8 bases and J 0 bases, leaving 19 bases between the germline ends. The length of the CDR3 is 17 residues. CDR1 is MRHNA and CDR2 is SNTAGT in the germline V gene. The CDR3 DNA follows: TGTGCCAGCTCCCAAGAGTTGGCAAGCGCGAACACCGGGGAGCTGTTTTTT. Translation: CASSQELASANTGELFF.

The CDR3 sequence: CAIRGNFGRADPGELFF. The CDR3 nucleotides are TGTGCCATCAGGGGAAACTTCGGGAGGGCCGACCCCGGGGAGCTGTTTTTT. The chain is built from TRBV10-3 and TRBJ2-2; the match to TRBD2 covers 8 bases. The CDR3 has 17 residues. Germline lookup yields CDR1 ENHRY and CDR2 SYGVKD. Losses at the gene ends were 6 bases for V and 6 bases for J; bases not matched to a gene: 15.

The CDR3 loop is CASSLDNTGELFF. The CDR3 DNA is TGTGCCAGCAGTTTAGACAACACCGGGGAGCTGTTTTTT. The chain joins TRBV27 to TRBJ2-2; D is undetermined. The CDR3 is 13 amino acids. The V end lost 2 bases, the J end lost 2 bases, and 3 bases lay between the germline ends. Germline CDR1 MNHEY, CDR2 SMNVEV (reference sequence).

The V gene is TRBV30, the J gene TRBJ1-6, with D tentatively TRBD1 (6 bases). Germline V gives CDR1 GTSNPN, CDR2 SVGIG (reference sequence). This CDR3 spans 15 amino acids. The V and J ends lost 5 bases and 4 bases respectively, with 15 bases between them. Here the CDR3 reads CAWGSRGGYNSPLHF. As DNA, the CDR3 is TGTGCCTGGGGATCGAGAGGGGGTTATAATTCACCCCTCCACTTT.

This clone appeared a few times. This chain links TRBV4-1 with TRBJ2-5; TRBD2 agrees at 7 bases. From germline, CDR1 is MGHRA and CDR2 YSYEKL. The CDR3 length is 14 residues. V shed 4 bases and J 1 base; nucleotides not matched to a gene: 3. The chain's CDR3 is CASSLSGTQETQYF. The CDR3 DNA follows: TGCGCCAGCAGCCTGAGCGGGACCCAAGAGACCCAGTACTTC.

The V gene is TRBV5-6, the J gene TRBJ2-1, with TRBD1 as a possible D gene (7 bases). The V end was cut by 3 bases, the J end by 7 bases, with 26 bases between. Germline V gives CDR1 SGHDT, CDR2 YYEEEE. This CDR3 comprises 18 residues. The chain's CDR3 is CASSSTGRWAAVGNEQFF. DNA of the CDR3: TGTGCCAGCAGCTCGACAGGGAGGTGGGCCGCCGTGGGAAATGAGCAGTTCTTC.

The J gene is TRBJ1-2, the V gene TRBV5-6; possible D gene TRBD1, 6 bases. The V gene's germline CDR1 is SGHDT and CDR2 YYEEEE. The CDR3 runs to 15 residues. V shed 4 bases and J shed 6 bases, with 19 bases lying between them. The CDR3 sequence: CASSEQGFGSHGYTF. DNA for the CDR3: TGTGCCAGCAGCGAACAGGGTTTTGGGTCGCATGGCTACACCTTC.